This T cell receptor beta chain was observed in a study of blood T cells in healthy people across ages. Points from the study as a whole: Diversity was higher, and naive CD4+ cells more numerous, in long-lived donors than in aged donors.

Germline V gene lookup returns CDR1 DFQATT and CDR2 SNEGSKA (reference sequence). CDR3 length equals 11 residues. This clonotype has only a few counts. The antigen is unknown. The junction departs from the called germline gene at one end, perhaps through a read error. Together with a sample-barcoded 5' primer, a J-beta primer mix was included in a second PCR lasting about 6 to 11 cycles. Every individual sample yielded 2.5 million or more paired-end reads (each containing CDR3). TCRdb re-analysed the 5' RACE reads in MiXCR, keeping a single row per CDR3 protein. This table holds 650,000 to 950,000 distinct CDR3 sequences, 44% found once. All donors came from Russia, were Caucasian and healthy, and spanned ages about 6 to 100. Isolation of PBMCs gave at least 6.5 million cells per sample.

This receptor was taken from a man aged 60 to 75 in good health. The chain couples TRBV20-1 to TRBJ2-5, with TRBD2 as a possible D gene (5 bases). Sequenced material: blood. As DNA, the CDR3 is TGCAGTGCCAACCGGGGAGAGGCCCAGTACTTC. Translation: CSANRGEAQYF.